The 29 T cell receptor beta chains in this list originate from one sample, sequenced in a study of Graves' ophthalmopathy and Graves' hyperthyroidism. Amplification from RNA transcripts yielded the TCR beta CDR3 regions. An initial RT-PCR round employing HTBI primers preceded a second-round multiplex PCR. TCRdb recomputed calls from the multiplex PCR reads with MiXCR, one row per CDR3 protein. The sample holds approximately 540,000 distinct CDR3 sequences, under 45% seen once. Sequencing used peripheral blood or thyroid tissue (not recorded which). Receptors originate from an adult man with Graves' hyperthyroidism.

Points on this clonotype: This clone may be a read error of a much larger clone one base away. The chain recombines TRBV2 with TRBJ1-5; 7 bases are shared with TRBD1. Looked up from germline, CDR1 is SNHLY and CDR2 is FYNNEI. V shed 5 bases and J 5 bases; nucleotides not matched to a gene: 3. This CDR3 is built from 13 residues. The CDR3 spells CASSTGVDQPQHF. The CDR3 coding sequence is TGTGCCAGCAGTACAGGGGTGGATCAGCCCCAGCATTTT.

This clonotype has a count of ten or more. The rearrangement joins TRBV6-5 to TRBJ2-5, with D hard to call. The CDR3 covers 14 residues. Germline V CDR1 and CDR2: MNHEY, SVGAGI. V lost 2 bases to trimming and J lost 4 bases, with 11 bases between them. CDR3 sequence (DNA): TGTGCCAGCAGTTACGGGCGTACGATAGAGACCCAGTACTTC. It specifies CASSYGRTIETQYF.

This clonotype came up many times. J is TRBJ2-2 and V is TRBV5-1; D remains ambiguous. The CDR3 length is 14 residues. Germline CDR1 SGHRS, CDR2 YFSETQ. Trimming removed 2 bases at V and 3 bases at J, with 8 bases between. This chain's CDR3 is CASSFSGHTGELFF. CDR3 nucleotide sequence: TGCGCCAGCAGCTTCAGTGGGCACACCGGGGAGCTGTTTTTT.

CDR3 amino acids: CASSQDRHGPEDTQYF. CDR3 nucleotides: TGTGCCAGCAGCCAAGATCGCCACGGACCTGAAGATACGCAGTATTTT. J is TRBJ2-3 and V is TRBV6-4; D uncertain. Germline assignment: CDR1 MRHNA and CDR2 SNTAGT. This CDR3 contains 16 residues. V lost 6 bases and J lost 5, with 21 bases in between.

The genes are TRBV20-1 and TRBJ1-5; possibly TRBD1 for D (5 bases). CDR1 DFQATT and CDR2 SNEGSKA come from the germline V gene (reference sequence). The germline V and J ends were trimmed by 4 bases and 4 bases, with 14 bases remaining between them. The CDR3 is 14 residues long. CDR3 sequence reads: CSAKEGFWNQPQHF. CDR3 DNA: TGCAGTGCTAAGGAGGGGTTTTGGAATCAGCCCCAGCATTTT.

This chain connects TRBV7-9 to TRBJ1-4; D gene unclear. V lost 0 bases to trimming and J lost 6 bases, with 8 bases between them. The germline CDR1 and CDR2 sequences are SEHNR and FQNEAQ (reference sequence). The CDR3 is 14 residues long. The CDR3 sequence is CASSLAFRYEKLFF. The CDR3 DNA follows: TGTGCCAGCAGCTTAGCCTTCCGATATGAAAAACTGTTTTTT.

This clonotype has a handful of counts. The germline gene is not matched at one end of the junction; a read error may be the cause. For the CDR3, the DNA is TGTGCCAGCAGTGAATTTAACAGGGATAATTCACCCCTCCACTTT. Its translation is CASSEFNRDNSPLHF. The rearrangement joins TRBV10-3 to TRBJ1-6; the D gene is possibly TRBD1 (6 bases). The CDR3 is made up of 15 amino acids. In germline, CDR1 is ENHRY, CDR2 SYGVKD.

This clonotype has only a few counts. This may be a read error: a much more frequent sequence differs by one nucleotide. The chain combines TRBV9 with TRBJ2-7; D is perhaps TRBD1 (6 bases). Trimming left V 3 bases short and J 6 bases short, with 19 bases between. Per the germline V gene, CDR1 is SGDLS and CDR2 is YYNGEE. This CDR3 has 15 residues. This CDR3 is CASSAVADSPVEQYF. The CDR3 DNA reads as TGTGCCAGCAGCGCAGTTGCGGACAGCCCTGTCGAGCAGTACTTC.

V usage is TRBV7-2 and J usage is TRBJ1-1; perhaps TRBD1 as D (6 bases). The CDR3 sequence is 13 residues long. V was cut by 1 base and J by 10 bases, with 13 bases left in between. Germline assignment: CDR1 SGHTA and CDR2 FQGNSA. Here the CDR3 DNA reads TGTGCCAGCAGCTTAGACAGGGAAAAGGGAGCTTTCTTT. It encodes CASSLDREKGAFF.

This clonotype came up many times. The chain combines TRBV2 with TRBJ2-2; tentative D call: TRBD2 (6 bases). Per germline, CDR1 SNHLY and CDR2 FYNNEI. Trimming removed 6 bases at V and 1 base at J, with 24 bases between. The CDR3 sequence is 19 residues long. The CDR3: CASSDPGVRASRNTGELFF. The DNA for the CDR3 is TGTGCCAGCAGCGACCCGGGAGTTAGGGCTTCAAGGAACACCGGGGAGCTGTTTTTT. Full variable domain (rest looked up from reference TRBV2 and TRBJ2-2): EPEVTQTPSHQVTQMGQEVILRCVPISNHLYFYWYRQILGQKVEFLVSFYNNEISEKSEIFDDQFSVERPDGSNFTLKIRSTKLEDSAMYFCASSDPGVRASRNTGELFFGEGSRLTVL.

This clonotype was seen at least ten times. This chain links TRBV9 with TRBJ1-1; D uncertain. The length of the CDR3 is 14 residues. V was shortened by 0 bases and J by 1 base, with 7 bases between the two germline ends. In germline, CDR1 is SGDLS, CDR2 YYNGEE. The CDR3: CASSVASRNTEAFF. CDR3 DNA sequence: TGTGCCAGCAGCGTAGCCAGCCGGAACACTGAAGCTTTCTTT.

As concerns this clonotype: A read error may account for a junction end that differs from germline. The rearrangement links TRBV2 to TRBJ1-1; D is unresolved. There are 15 residues in the CDR3. Germline CDR1 and CDR2: SNHLY and FYNNEI. Here the CDR3 reads CASSLWNSQNTEASF. CDR3 DNA: TGTGCCAGCAGTTTATGGAACAGTCAGAACACTGAAGCTTCCTTT.

This clonotype was counted ten times or more. The rearrangement joins TRBV19 to TRBJ2-7; D remains unclear. Germline V lookup: CDR1 LNHDA, CDR2 SQIVND (reference sequence). CDR3 size: 13 residues. V lost 0 bases, J lost 3 bases, and 6 bases lay in between. The CDR3 reads CASSIDVYYEQYF. CDR3 in DNA: TGTGCCAGTAGTATAGATGTCTACTACGAGCAGTACTTC.

With respect to this clonotype: A much larger clone sits a single nucleotide away, making a read error possible. The gene calls are TRBV11-2 and TRBJ2-7; 7 positions match TRBD2. The germline V gene encodes CDR1 SGHAT and CDR2 FQNNGV. CDR3 size: 14 residues. CDR3 bases: TGTGCCAGCAGCGGAACGGGGGGTCGGGGCGAGCATTACTTC. Its protein is CASSGTGGRGEHYF.

Many counts were recorded for this clonotype. J is TRBJ1-6 and V is TRBV20-1; D unclear. V was cut by 2 bases and J by 7 bases, with 15 bases left in between. Per the germline V gene, CDR1 is DFQATT and CDR2 is SNEGSKA (reference sequence). The CDR3 contains 15 residues. CDR3 region: CSARRGFGPNSPLHF. As DNA, the CDR3 is TGCAGTGCTAGACGAGGCTTTGGGCCAAATTCACCCCTCCACTTT.

The sample holds many counts of this clonotype. The chain employs TRBV9 and TRBJ2-5; the match to TRBD1 covers 7 bases. The CDR3 runs to 15 residues. Trimming cost V 0 bases and J 1 base; bases outside gene matches: 3. Germline CDR1 and CDR2: SGDLS and YYNGEE. The CDR3 is CASSVADRFQETQYF. CDR3 bases: TGTGCCAGCAGCGTAGCGGACAGGTTCCAAGAGACCCAGTACTTC.

The rearrangement uses TRBV24-1 and TRBJ2-7; D possibly corresponds to TRBD1 (5 bases). The CDR3 contains 14 residues. V gave up 3 bases and J gave up 2 bases, with 10 bases separating them. Germline CDR1 and CDR2: KGHDR and SFDVKD. DNA of the CDR3: TGTGCCACCAGTGATCACGACAGCCCCTACGAGCAGTACTTC. Translated, it gives CATSDHDSPYEQYF.

This rearrangement joins TRBV29-1 to TRBJ2-7; 8 bases agree with TRBD2. The assigned J gene may be wrong: the sequence end matches TRBJ2-1 better. This CDR3 is 14 amino acids long. Germline loops: CDR1 SQVTM, CDR2 ANQGSEA. This CDR3 reads CSVGQRGYYNEQFF. For the CDR3, the DNA is TGCAGCGTTGGTCAGCGGGGGTACTACAATGAGCAGTTCTTC.

V is TRBV27 and J is TRBJ2-7, with no clear D. CDR3 size: 15 residues. The V end was cut by 2 bases, the J end by 6 bases, with 17 bases between. CDR1 is MNHEY and CDR2 is SMNVEV in the germline V gene (reference sequence). The CDR3 spells CASSLAWDGNCEQYF. CDR3 coding DNA: TGTGCCAGCAGTTTAGCCTGGGATGGGAACTGCGAGCAGTACTTC.

J is TRBJ2-3 and V is TRBV7-2, with a possible D match to TRBD2 (6 bases). Germline lookup yields CDR1 SGHTA and CDR2 FQGNSA. CDR3 length equals 15 residues. The V end lost 3 bases, the J end lost 6 bases, and 16 bases lay between the germline ends. In DNA, the CDR3 is TGTGCCAGCAGCTTTCGGGCCGGGGGACCCGATACGCAGTATTTT. It specifies CASSFRAGGPDTQYF.

Many counts were recorded for this clonotype. The chain recombines TRBV4-2 with TRBJ2-5; TRBD1 aligns across 11 bases. The CDR3 totals 16 residues. Trimming cost V 0 bases and J 5 bases; bases outside gene matches: 5. The germline CDR1 and CDR2 sequences are LGHNA and YNFKEQ. For the CDR3, the DNA is TGTGCCAGCAGCCAAGAGTGGACAGGGGGCGTTGAGACCCAGTACTTC. Protein sequence: CASSQEWTGGVETQYF.

A few counts support this clonotype. The chain has TRBV7-2 and TRBJ1-4; possibly TRBD1 for D (6 bases). The germline CDR1 and CDR2 sequences are SGHTA and FQGNSA. CDR3 length: 14 amino acids. V shed 5 bases and J shed 7 bases, with 14 bases lying between them. The CDR3, as DNA: TGTGCCAGCAGCCCTACAGGGACGGCTGAAAAACTGTTTTTT. It encodes CASSPTGTAEKLFF. Full variable domain (missing parts from reference TRBV7-2 and TRBJ1-4): GAGVSQSPSNKVTEKGKDVELRCDPISGHTALYWYRQSLGQGLEFLIYFQGNSAPDKSGLPSDRFSAERTGGSVSTLTIQRTQQEDSAVYLCASSPTGTAEKLFFGSGTQLSVL.

The genes are TRBV7-9 and TRBJ1-2; 10 bases are a match to TRBD1. The trim removed 11 bases at V and 7 bases at J, leaving 10 bases unmatched. This CDR3 has 13 amino acids. Looked up from germline, CDR1 is SEHNR and CDR2 is FQNEAQ (reference sequence). The CDR3 nucleotides are TGTGCCTGGGCTAGACAGGGGGCGCCTGGCTACACCTTC. Its translation is CAWARQGAPGYTF.

The V gene is TRBV7-8, the J gene TRBJ2-2; 9 bases fit TRBD2. The CDR3 is made up of 17 amino acids. Trimming at V came to 5 bases and at J to 5 bases, leaving 12 bases not matched to a gene. Germline V CDR1 and CDR2: SGHVS, FQNEAQ. This CDR3 is CASSEPNSGRGTGELFF. DNA for the CDR3: TGTGCCAGCAGCGAACCCAATAGCGGGAGAGGAACCGGGGAGCTGTTTTTT.

The rearrangement links TRBV2 to TRBJ2-5; D perhaps matches TRBD2 (6 bases). V shed 7 bases and J shed 7 bases, with 31 bases lying between them. CDR1 and CDR2 (germline): SNHLY, FYNNEI. The CDR3 is 18 amino acids. The CDR3 protein is CASTPLPGRERRLGTQYF. The CDR3 DNA reads as TGTGCCAGCACCCCCCTACCCGGTCGGGAGAGAAGGTTGGGGACCCAGTACTTC.

The rearrangement joins TRBV29-1 to TRBJ2-6; 8 bases agree with TRBD1. V gave up 7 bases and J gave up 1 base; unmatched junction bases: 9. Germline V gives CDR1 SQVTM, CDR2 ANQGSEA. The CDR3 consists of 16 residues. The CDR3 reads CSARDRRKSGANVLTF. Written as DNA, the CDR3 is TGCAGCGCGAGGGACAGGAGGAAATCTGGGGCCAACGTCCTGACTTTC.

About this clonotype: A much larger clone is a single base away; this may be a read error. The genes are TRBV10-3 and TRBJ1-3; 9 positions agree with TRBD1. The germline V gene encodes CDR1 ENHRY and CDR2 SYGVKD. The CDR3 has 17 amino acids. The CDR3 spells CAISEGTGSLSGNTVYF. The CDR3 bases are TGTGCCATCAGTGAAGGGACAGGGTCGCTCTCTGGAAACACCGTATATTTT.

This clonotype was observed a handful of times. The chain links TRBV7-9 to TRBJ2-2; TRBD2 matches 8 bases. J gave up 5 bases and V 3 bases, and 14 bases lay outside the gene matches. The CDR3 consists of 18 residues. Germline V gene sequence: CDR1 SEHNR, CDR2 FQNEAQ (reference sequence). The CDR3 nucleotides are TGTGCCAGCAGCTTCCAACGCGGGGGGCGGTTCGGAACCGGGGAGCTGTTTTTT. Amino acid sequence: CASSFQRGGRFGTGELFF.

This clonotype was observed a handful of times. A much larger clone differs by one base, so this may be a read error. The chain joins TRBV20-1 to TRBJ1-2, with D possibly matching TRBD1 (5 bases). The CDR3 contains 14 residues. Germline CDR1 is DFQATT and CDR2 is SNEGSKA (reference sequence). This CDR3 reads CSATEPGRGYGDTF. CDR3 nucleotide sequence: TGCAGTGCGACTGAACCGGGGCGCGGCTATGGCGACACCTTC.